Presented here are 3 T cell receptor beta chains from one specimen sequenced in a study of post-analysis software for immune sequencing data. These receptors have no known antigen. Study findings and constraints: Higher frequency in patients than in controls was seen for about five TRBV segments, with TRBV5-6, TRBV5-1 and TRBV20-1 among them.

Presence of unique molecular identifiers characterized the TCR beta cDNA libraries. MiXCR, applied by TCRdb to the PCR reads, yields one record per CDR3 protein. The sample has about 560,000 distinct CDR3 sequences, about 40% seen once. Sequenced: blood. Source of these receptors: a girl aged 10 to 17 with multiple sclerosis.

The chain links TRBV4-1 to TRBJ2-7; D remains unclear. The assigned J gene may be wrong: the sequence end matches TRBJ2-5 better. This CDR3 is 15 amino acids long. Germline CDR1 reads MGHRA; CDR2 reads YSYEKL. The chain's CDR3 is CASSRSENGEETQYF. The CDR3 DNA reads as TGCGCCAGCAGCCGCTCAGAGAACGGAGAAGAGACCCAGTACTTC.

This clonotype showed up just a few times. The chain is built from TRBV4-2 and TRBJ2-7; possibly TRBD2 for D (5 bases). The CDR3 consists of 14 residues. The ends were cut back, 5 bases at V and 0 bases at J, with 11 bases in the middle. Germline lookup yields CDR1 LGHNA and CDR2 YNFKEQ. Written as DNA, the CDR3 is TGTGCCAGCAGCGAGGGAGCGGCCTCCTACGAGCAGTACTTC. Residues: CASSEGAASYEQYF.

The chain uses TRBV15 and TRBJ2-2, with D unclear. V lost 4 bases, J lost 6 bases, and 6 bases lay in between. CDR1 is LNHNV, CDR2 YYDKDF, per germline (reference sequence). There are 12 residues in the CDR3. The CDR3: CATSTRSGELFF. The CDR3 nucleotides read TGTGCCACCAGCACAAGGTCCGGGGAGCTGTTTTTT.